The clone carrying this T cell receptor beta chain has more than one count but fewer than ten. Its antigen is unknown. Study-wide points: Tumor Treg TCRs overlapped most with tumor naive CD4+ cells.

TCRdb ran MiXCR on the 5' RACE reads and lists one entry per CDR3 protein. The sample includes around 5,600 distinct CDR3 sequences, roughly 69% seen only once; the top ten take roughly 3.9%. The TCR sequence derives from a female donor with breast cancer. Input material: memory CD4+ T cells sorted from a lymph node. Subset meaning: memory CD4+ T cells, CD4+CD45RO+CD25-.

CDR3 sequence (DNA): TGTGCCAGCAGCTTAGGGTCAGCTAACTATGGCTACACCTTC. It specifies CASSLGSANYGYTF. The gene calls are TRBV7-2 and TRBJ1-2; no clear D gene. This CDR3 region has 14 residues. Per the germline V gene, CDR1 is SGHTA and CDR2 is FQGNSA. V dropped 1 base and J dropped 0 bases, with 6 bases sitting between them.